This T cell receptor (beta chain) was sequenced in a study of cytomegalovirus exposure and HLA in healthy donors. Germline V gene data show CDR1 as SGDLS and CDR2 as YYNGEE. V was cut by 3 bases and J by 2 bases, with 9 bases left in between. This CDR3 contains 15 residues. Study-wide points: With high specificity and sensitivity, the classifier reportedly diagnosed cytomegalovirus status. Within the 120 or so validation repertoires, first-cohort TCR clusters tended to co-occur, according to a later analysis.

Data came from immunoSEQ multiplex PCR; TCRdb stores just in-frame clones and leaves some out. The table records approximately 190,000 clones, 84% of them present only once. About this clone: Its antigen is not known.

The sequence was obtained from a man between 18 and 29 years old in good health and CMV-seropositive. The J gene is TRBJ2-6, the V gene TRBV9; tentative D call: TRBD2 (5 bases). Sequenced sample: PBMCs. CDR3 sequence: CASSATRAGANVLTF. The CDR3 nucleotides are TGTGCCAGCAGCGCTACTAGGGCTGGGGCCAACGTCCTGACTTTC.